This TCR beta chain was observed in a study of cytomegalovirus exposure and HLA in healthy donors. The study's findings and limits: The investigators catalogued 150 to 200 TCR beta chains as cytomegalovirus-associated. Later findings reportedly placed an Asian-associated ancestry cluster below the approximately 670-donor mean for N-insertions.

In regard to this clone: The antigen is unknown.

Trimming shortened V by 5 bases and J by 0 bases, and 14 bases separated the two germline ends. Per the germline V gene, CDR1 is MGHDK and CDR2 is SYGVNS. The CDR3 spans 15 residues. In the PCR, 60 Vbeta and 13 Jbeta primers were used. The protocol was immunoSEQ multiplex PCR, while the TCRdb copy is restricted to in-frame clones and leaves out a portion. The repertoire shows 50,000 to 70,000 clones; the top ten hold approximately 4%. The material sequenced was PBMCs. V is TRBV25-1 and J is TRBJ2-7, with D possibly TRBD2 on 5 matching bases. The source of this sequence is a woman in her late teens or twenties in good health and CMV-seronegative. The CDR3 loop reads CASSPSGYSSYEQYF. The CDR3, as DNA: TGTGCCAGCAGTCCCTCGGGGTATTCCTCCTACGAGCAGTACTTC.